This T cell receptor beta chain is drawn from a study of blood T cell repertoires in COVID-19. Study-wide context: The United States, Italy and Spain supplied acute and convalescent COVID-19 samples.

Authors' methods: Scientists estimated how many nucleated cells there were by amplifying reference gene primers. The assay was immunoSEQ multiplex PCR, and TCRdb's table has in-frame clones only and misses some. The V and J calls and clone size come from that table; D and trimming were worked out from the DNA. The table lists roughly 150,000 clones, around nine tenths of them singletons. The V gene's germline CDR1 is LGHNA and CDR2 YSLEER. The V end was cut by 0 bases, the J end by 0 bases, with 12 bases between. The CDR3 runs 17 residues. Sequencing was performed on peripheral blood. This chain uses TRBV4-3 with TRBJ1-3; D call uncertain. The TCR was taken from a woman between 70 and 85 years old with acute or convalescent COVID-19. The CDR3: CASSQEPPQVSGNTIYF. Written as DNA, the CDR3 is TGCGCCAGCAGCCAAGAACCCCCGCAGGTCTCTGGAAACACCATATATTTT.